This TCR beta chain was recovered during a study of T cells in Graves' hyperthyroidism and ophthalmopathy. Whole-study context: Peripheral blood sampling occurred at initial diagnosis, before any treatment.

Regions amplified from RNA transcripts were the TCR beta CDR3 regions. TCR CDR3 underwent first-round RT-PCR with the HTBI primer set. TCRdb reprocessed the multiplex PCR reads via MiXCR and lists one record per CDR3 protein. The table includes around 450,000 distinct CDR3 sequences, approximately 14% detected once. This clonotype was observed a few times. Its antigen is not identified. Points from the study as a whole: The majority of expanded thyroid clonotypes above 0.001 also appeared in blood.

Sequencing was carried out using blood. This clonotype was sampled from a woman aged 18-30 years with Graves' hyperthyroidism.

CDR3 nucleotides: TGCGCCAGCAGCGGAGGGAGTCCCACAGATACGCAGTATTTT. It translates to CASSGGSPTDTQYF. V and J are TRBV5-1 and TRBJ2-3; D perhaps matches TRBD2 (6 bases). Trimming pared 4 bases from V and 2 bases from J, leaving 11 bases between. Per the germline V gene, CDR1 is SGHRS and CDR2 is YFSETQ. This CDR3 region has 14 residues.